This T cell receptor beta chain originates from a study of T cell responses to AZD1222 COVID-19 vaccine. Findings and limits, study-wide: Baseline antibody screening turned up just a handful of seropositive AZD1222 recipients. It should be noted that donors were predominantly white British and more often female, and clonal diversity was possibly underestimated.

Profiling relied on immunoSEQ multiplex PCR, and the TCRdb table lists in-frame clones only, not all of them. The profile shows approximately 130,000 clones, 90% of them singletons. This clone has a single count. Its antigen is not known. The TCR sequence derives from an adult who received the MenACWY meningococcal vaccine as a control. The input for sequencing was peripheral blood, taken 28 days after the second dose of the MenACWY control vaccine.

The DNA for the CDR3 is TGTGCCAGCAGCCCTGACAGGGGGTTACTCTATGGCTACACCTTC. The encoded protein is CASSPDRGLLYGYTF. The V and J genes are TRBV7-9 and TRBJ1-2, with 9 bases that match TRBD1. Germline trimming cut 5 bases from V and 4 bases from J; bases unmatched to any gene: 8. Per germline, CDR1 SEHNR and CDR2 FQNEAQ (reference sequence). The CDR3 runs to 15 residues.